The TCR beta chain under discussion was sequenced for a study of blood T cell repertoires in COVID-19. Sequenced by immunoSEQ multiplex PCR; TCRdb stores in-frame clones only, minus some. The sample holds hundreds of thousands of clones; approximately 91% are singletons and the top ten take 1.4% to 1.5%. Trimming took off 5 bases at V and 1 base at J, with 8 bases between the two ends. This CDR3 spans 14 amino acids. Germline CDR1 reads SEHNR; CDR2 reads FQNEAQ (reference sequence). Sequences were obtained from PBMCs or T cells enriched from blood (not recorded which). The gene calls are TRBV7-9 and TRBJ2-2, with a possible D match to TRBD1 (5 bases). The receptor's source is a woman under 30 who had been exposed to COVID-19. The CDR3 is CASSVTVNTGELFF. CDR3 bases: TGTGCCAGCAGCGTGACAGTGAACACCGGGGAGCTGTTTTTT. Full variable domain (outside the CDR3, taken from reference TRBV7-9 and TRBJ2-2): DTGVSQNPRHKITKRGQNVTFRCDPISEHNRLYWYRQTLGQGPEFLTYFQNEAQLEKSRLLSDRFSAERPKGSFSTLEIQRTEQGDSAMYLCASSVTVNTGELFFGEGSRLTVL.